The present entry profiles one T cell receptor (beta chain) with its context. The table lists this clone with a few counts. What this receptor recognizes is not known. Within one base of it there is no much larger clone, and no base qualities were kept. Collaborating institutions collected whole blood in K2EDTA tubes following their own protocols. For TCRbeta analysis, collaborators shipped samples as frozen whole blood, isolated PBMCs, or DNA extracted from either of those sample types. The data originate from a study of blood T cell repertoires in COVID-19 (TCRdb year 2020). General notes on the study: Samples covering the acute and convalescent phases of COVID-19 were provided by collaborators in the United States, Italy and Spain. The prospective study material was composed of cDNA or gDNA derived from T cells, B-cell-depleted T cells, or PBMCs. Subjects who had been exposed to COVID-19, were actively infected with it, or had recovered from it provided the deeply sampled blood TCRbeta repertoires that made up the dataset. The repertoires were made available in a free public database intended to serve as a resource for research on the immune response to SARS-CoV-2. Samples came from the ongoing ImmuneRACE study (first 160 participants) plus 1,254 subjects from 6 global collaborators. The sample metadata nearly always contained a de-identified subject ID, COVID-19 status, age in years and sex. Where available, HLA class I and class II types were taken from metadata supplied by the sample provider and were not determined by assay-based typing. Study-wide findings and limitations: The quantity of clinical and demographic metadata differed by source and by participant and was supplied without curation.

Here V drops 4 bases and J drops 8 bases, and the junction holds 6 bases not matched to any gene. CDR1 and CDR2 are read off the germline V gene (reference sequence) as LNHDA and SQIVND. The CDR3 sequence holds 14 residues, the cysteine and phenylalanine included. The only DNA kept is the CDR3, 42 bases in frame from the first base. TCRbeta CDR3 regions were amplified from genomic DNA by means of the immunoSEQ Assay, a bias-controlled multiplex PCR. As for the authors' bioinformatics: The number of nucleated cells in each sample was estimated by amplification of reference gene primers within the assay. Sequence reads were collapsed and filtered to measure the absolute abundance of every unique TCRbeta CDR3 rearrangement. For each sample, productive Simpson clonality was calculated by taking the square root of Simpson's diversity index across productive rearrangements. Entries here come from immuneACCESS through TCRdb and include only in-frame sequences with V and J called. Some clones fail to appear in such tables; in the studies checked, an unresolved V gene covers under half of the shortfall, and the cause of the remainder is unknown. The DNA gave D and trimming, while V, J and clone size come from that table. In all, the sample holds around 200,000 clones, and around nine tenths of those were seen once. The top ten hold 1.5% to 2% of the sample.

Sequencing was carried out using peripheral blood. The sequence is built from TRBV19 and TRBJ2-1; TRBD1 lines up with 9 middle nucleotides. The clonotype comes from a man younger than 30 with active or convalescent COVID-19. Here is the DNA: TGTGCCAGTAGTAGGACAGGGGTTTCCGATGAGCAGTTCTTC. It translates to CASSRTGVSDEQFF.